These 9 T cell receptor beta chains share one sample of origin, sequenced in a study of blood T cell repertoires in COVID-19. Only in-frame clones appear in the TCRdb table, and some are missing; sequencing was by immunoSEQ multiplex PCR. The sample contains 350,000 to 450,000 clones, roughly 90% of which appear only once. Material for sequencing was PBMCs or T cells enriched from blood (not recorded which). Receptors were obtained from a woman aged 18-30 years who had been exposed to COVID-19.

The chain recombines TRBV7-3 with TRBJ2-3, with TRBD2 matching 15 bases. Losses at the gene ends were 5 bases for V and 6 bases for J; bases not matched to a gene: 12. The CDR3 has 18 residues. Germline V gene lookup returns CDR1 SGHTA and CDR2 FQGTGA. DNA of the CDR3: TGTGCCAGCAGCCTTGAAGGACTAGCGGGGGGGCACTCGGATACGCAGTATTTT. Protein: CASSLEGLAGGHSDTQYF.

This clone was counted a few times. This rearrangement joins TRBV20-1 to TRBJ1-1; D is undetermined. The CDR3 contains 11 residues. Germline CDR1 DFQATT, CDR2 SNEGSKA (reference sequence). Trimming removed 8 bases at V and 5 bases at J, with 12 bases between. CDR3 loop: CSRFEVTEAFF. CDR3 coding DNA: TGCAGTCGGTTTGAGGTGACTGAAGCTTTCTTT.

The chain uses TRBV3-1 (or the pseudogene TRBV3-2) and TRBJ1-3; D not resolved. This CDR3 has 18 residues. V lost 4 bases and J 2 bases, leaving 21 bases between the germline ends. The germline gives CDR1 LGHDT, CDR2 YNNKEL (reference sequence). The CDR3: CASSPRSDMGVTGNTIYF. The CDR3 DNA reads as TGTGCCAGCAGCCCGCGCAGCGATATGGGAGTGACTGGAAACACCATATATTTT.

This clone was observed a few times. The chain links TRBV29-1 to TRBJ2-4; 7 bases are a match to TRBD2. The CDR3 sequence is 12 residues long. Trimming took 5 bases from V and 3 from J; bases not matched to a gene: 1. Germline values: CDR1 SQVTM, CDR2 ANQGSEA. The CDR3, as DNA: TGCAGCGTTAGGGAGGGCAAAAACATTCAGTACTTC. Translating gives CSVREGKNIQYF.

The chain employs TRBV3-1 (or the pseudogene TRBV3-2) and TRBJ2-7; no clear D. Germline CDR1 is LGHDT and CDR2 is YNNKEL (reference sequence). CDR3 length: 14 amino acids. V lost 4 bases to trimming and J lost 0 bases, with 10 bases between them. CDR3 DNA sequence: TGTGCCAGCAGCCTTTCGGTGAGCTCCTACGAGCAGTACTTC. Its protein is CASSLSVSSYEQYF.

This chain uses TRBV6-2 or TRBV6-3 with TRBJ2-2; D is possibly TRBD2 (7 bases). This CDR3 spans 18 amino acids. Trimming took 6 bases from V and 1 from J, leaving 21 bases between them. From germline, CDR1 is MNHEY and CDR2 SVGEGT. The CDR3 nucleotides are TGTGCCAGCAGCCCTATGGGGGGGGGCGCCTTGAACACCGGGGAGCTGTTTTTT. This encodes CASSPMGGGALNTGELFF.

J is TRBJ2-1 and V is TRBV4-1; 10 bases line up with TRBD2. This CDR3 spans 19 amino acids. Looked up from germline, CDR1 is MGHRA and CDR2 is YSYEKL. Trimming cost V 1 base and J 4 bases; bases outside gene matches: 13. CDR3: CASSQGQRLAGGRYNEQFF. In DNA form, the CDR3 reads TGCGCCAGCAGCCAAGGCCAACGATTAGCGGGAGGAAGGTACAATGAGCAGTTCTTC.

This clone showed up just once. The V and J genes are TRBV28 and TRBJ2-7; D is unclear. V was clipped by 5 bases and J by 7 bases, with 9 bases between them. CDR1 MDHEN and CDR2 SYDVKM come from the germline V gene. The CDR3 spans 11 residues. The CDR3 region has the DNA TGTGCCAGCAGTCTACCCGAGGAGCAGTACTTC. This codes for CASSLPEEQYF.

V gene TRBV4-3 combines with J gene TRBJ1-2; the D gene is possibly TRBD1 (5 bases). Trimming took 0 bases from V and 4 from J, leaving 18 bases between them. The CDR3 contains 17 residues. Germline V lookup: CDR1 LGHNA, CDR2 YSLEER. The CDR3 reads CASSQDLSRVRGYGYTF. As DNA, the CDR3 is TGCGCCAGCAGCCAAGATCTCAGCAGGGTTCGTGGCTATGGCTACACCTTC.